Listed below are T cell receptor beta chains from one sample, sequenced in a study of regulatory T cells in long-lasting Graves disease. MiXCR was run by TCRdb on the multiplex PCR reads, yielding one entry per CDR3 protein. The sample shows 400,000 to 600,000 distinct CDR3 sequences, 20% to 25% of them seen only once. Sequenced material: peripheral blood mononuclear cells (PBMCs), taken when the disease was refractory, from a patient treated with antithyroid drugs. These receptors were collected from a female donor with Graves disease. The CDR3 runs from the conserved cysteine through the conserved F or W. The D gene is left open where the match is weak. The size field is filled for only some rows; it gives once, few, many or a size class.

D gene	V gene	J gene	CDR3 length	clone size	CDR3 protein	CDR3 DNA
.	TRBV7-2	TRBJ2-6	14	.	CASSPGIAANVLTF	TGTGCCAGCAGCCCGGGCATAGCGGCCAACGTCCTGACTTTC
TRBD1	TRBV6-5	TRBJ2-7	15	many	CASSYGQGRVYEQYF	TGTGCCAGCAGTTACGGACAGGGTAGAGTCTACGAGCAGTACTTC
.	TRBV28	TRBJ2-7	14	.	CASERGEAAYEQYF	TGTGCCAGCGAGAGGGGGGAGGCCGCCTACGAGCAGTACTTC
TRBD1	TRBV2	TRBJ1-2	15	many	CASSAFRQGNYGYTF	TGTGCCAGCAGTGCCTTTCGACAGGGTAACTATGGCTACACCTTC
.	TRBV20-1	TRBJ1-1	11	.	CSARGPLGVFF	TGCAGTGCTAGGGGCCCGTTAGGAGTTTTCTTT
.	TRBV6-5	TRBJ2-2	17	once	CASSYTHPGVGTGELFF	TGTGCCAGCAGTTACACCCACCCAGGGGTTGGCACCGGGGAGCTGTTTTTT
.	TRBV11-2	TRBJ2-2	16	.	CASSDTGTLNTGELFF	TGTGCCAGCAGCGACACCGGGACTCTTAACACCGGGGAGCTGTTTTTT
TRBD1	TRBV6-2/TRBV6-3	TRBJ2-7	16	.	CASSNPTGGFLYEQYF	TGTGCCAGCAGTAACCCGACAGGGGGGTTCCTGTACGAGCAGTACTTC
TRBD1	TRBV5-4	TRBJ2-6	17	.	CASTRTGISSGANVLTF	TGTGCCAGCACCCGGACAGGGATCTCCTCTGGGGCCAACGTCCTGACCTTC
.	TRBV28	TRBJ2-6	12	many	CASSGGANVLTF	TGTGCCAGCAGTGGAGGGGCCAACGTCCTGACTTTC
TRBD2	TRBV29-1	TRBJ2-2	15	.	CSVRRAGDGTGELFF	TGCAGCGTAAGACGGGCGGGAGATGGAACCGGGGAGCTGTTTTTT
.	TRBV20-1	TRBJ1-1	14	.	CSARPRQMNTEAFF	TGCAGTGCTAGACCCCGACAGATGAACACTGAAGCTTTCTTT
.	TRBV9	TRBJ1-1	15	many	CASSARGRGDTEAFF	TGTGCCAGCAGCGCCCGGGGTAGGGGCGACACTGAAGCTTTCTTT
.	TRBV7-2	TRBJ2-7	15	many	CASSLNRDFSYEQYF	TGTGCCAGCAGCCTCAACCGGGACTTCTCCTACGAGCAGTACTTC
.	TRBV12-3/TRBV12-4	TRBJ2-1	14	.	CASSFIRGRNEQFF	TGTGCCAGCAGTTTTATCCGGGGGCGCAATGAGCAGTTCTTC
.	TRBV12-3/TRBV12-4	TRBJ2-7	13	.	CASSFRAAAEQYF	TGTGCCAGCAGTTTTAGGGCCGCTGCCGAGCAGTACTTC
.	TRBV20-1	TRBJ2-7	15	few	CSAEEPGERTYEQYF	TGCAGCGCCGAGGAACCAGGGGAGCGAACCTACGAGCAGTACTTC
.	TRBV7-9	TRBJ1-2	15	many	CASSFVLERDYGYTF	TGTGCCAGCAGCTTCGTCCTGGAGAGGGACTATGGCTACACCTTC
.	TRBV19	TRBJ1-5	15	few	CASSIGLGGNQPQHF	TGTGCCAGTAGTATCGGACTGGGGGGCAATCAGCCCCAGCATTTT
.	TRBV27	TRBJ1-5	17	many	CASSPGSPRYSNQPQHF	TGTGCCAGCAGTCCAGGTAGTCCTCGTTATAGCAATCAGCCCCAGCATTTT
TRBD2	TRBV20-1	TRBJ2-7	16	few	CSARDPAGGPTNEQYF	TGCAGTGCTAGAGATCCTGCGGGGGGGCCGACCAACGAGCAGTACTTC
TRBD2	TRBV9	TRBJ2-7	15	many	CASSVGLAGSYEQYF	TGTGCCAGCAGCGTAGGCCTAGCGGGCTCCTACGAGCAGTACTTC
.	TRBV2	TRBJ1-1	13	few	CASSYYRNTEAFF	TGTGCCAGCAGCTACTATAGAAACACTGAAGCTTTCTTT
.	TRBV27	TRBJ1-1	10	many	CASMNTEAFF	TGTGCGTCAATGAACACTGAAGCTTTCTTT
TRBD1	TRBV12-3/TRBV12-4	TRBJ2-4	14	many	CASSLGTGENIQYF	TGTGCCAGCAGTTTAGGGACAGGGGAAAACATTCAGTACTTC
TRBD1	TRBV28	TRBJ2-6	17	.	CASSARQGARGANVLTF	TGTGCCAGCAGTGCTCGACAGGGGGCGCGGGGGGCCAACGTCCTGACTTTC
TRBD2	TRBV6-5	TRBJ2-1	16	many	CASSYSGTSFDNEQFF	TGTGCCAGCAGTTACTCCGGGACTAGTTTCGACAATGAGCAGTTCTTC
TRBD1	TRBV11-2	TRBJ1-1	13	once	CASSHIFGTGAFF	TGTGCCAGCAGCCATATTTTTGGGACAGGAGCTTTCTTT
.	TRBV24-1	TRBJ2-7	13	few	CATSDVRTYEQYF	TGTGCCACCAGTGACGTCCGTACCTACGAGCAGTACTTC
TRBD2	TRBV6-1	TRBJ2-5	16	few	CASSLIGREPGETQYF	TGTGCCAGCAGTCTCATAGGGAGGGAGCCAGGGGAGACCCAGTACTTC
.	TRBV20-1	TRBJ2-2	14	many	CSATREGWTGELFF	TGCAGTGCTACCCGTGAAGGGTGGACCGGGGAGCTGTTTTTT
TRBD2	TRBV19	TRBJ2-7	16	.	CASSRNWREGPYEQYF	TGTGCCAGTAGCCGGAACTGGCGGGAGGGCCCTTACGAGCAGTACTTC
.	TRBV3-1	TRBJ2-2	16	few	CASSQVGGSGTGELFF	TGTGCCAGCAGCCAAGTGGGGGGCTCGGGCACCGGGGAGCTGTTTTTT
.	TRBV20-1	TRBJ2-7	14	few	CSAKGEVFPYEQYF	TGCAGTGCTAAGGGGGAGGTCTTCCCCTACGAGCAGTACTTC
.	TRBV28	TRBJ1-1	16	many	CASSKFPGDMNTEAFF	TGTGCCAGCAGCAAATTCCCCGGGGACATGAACACTGAAGCTTTCTTT
TRBD1	TRBV20-1	TRBJ1-1	14	.	CSARTGGRNTEAFF	TGCAGTGCTAGGACAGGGGGCCGAAACACTGAAGCTTTCTTT
.	TRBV27	TRBJ1-2	13	.	CASSSTVLYGYTF	TGTGCCAGCAGTTCGACAGTCCTCTATGGCTACACCTTC
.	TRBV12-5	TRBJ2-5	16	.	CASGLGTLSGPETQYF	TGTGCTAGTGGTTTAGGGACTCTGTCGGGGCCAGAGACCCAGTACTTC
.	TRBV20-1	TRBJ2-5	13	few	CSEGGRDQETQYF	TGCAGTGAGGGGGGTCGGGACCAAGAGACCCAGTACTTC
.	TRBV10-1	TRBJ2-2	14	.	CASSTGSGTGELFF	TGCGCCAGTTCGACCGGATCGGGCACCGGGGAGCTGTTTTTT
.	TRBV7-2	TRBJ2-7	14	many	CASSYRGGAGEQYF	TGTGCCAGCAGCTACAGGGGGGGGGCTGGAGAGCAGTACTTC
.	TRBV5-6	TRBJ1-1	13	.	CASSWLADTEAFF	TGTGCCAGCAGCTGGCTGGCGGACACTGAAGCTTTCTTT
.	TRBV20-1	TRBJ2-7	18	.	CSARGPGLSGRVSYEQYF	TGCAGTGCTAGAGGTCCTGGACTTAGCGGCAGGGTCTCCTACGAGCAGTACTTC